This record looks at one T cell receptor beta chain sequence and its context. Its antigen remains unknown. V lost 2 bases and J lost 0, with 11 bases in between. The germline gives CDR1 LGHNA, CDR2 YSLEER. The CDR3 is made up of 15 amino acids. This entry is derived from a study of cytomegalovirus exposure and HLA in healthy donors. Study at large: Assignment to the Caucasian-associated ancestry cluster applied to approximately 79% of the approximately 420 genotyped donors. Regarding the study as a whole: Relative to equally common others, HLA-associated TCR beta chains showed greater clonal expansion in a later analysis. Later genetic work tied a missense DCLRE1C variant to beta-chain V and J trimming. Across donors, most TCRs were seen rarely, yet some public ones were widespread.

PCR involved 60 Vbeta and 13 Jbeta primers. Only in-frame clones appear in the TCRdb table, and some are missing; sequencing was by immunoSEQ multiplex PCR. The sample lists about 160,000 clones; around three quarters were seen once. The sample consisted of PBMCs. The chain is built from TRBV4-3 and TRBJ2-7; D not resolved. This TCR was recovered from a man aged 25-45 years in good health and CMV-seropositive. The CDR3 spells CASSQRRSFSYEQYF. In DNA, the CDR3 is TGCGCCAGCAGCCAACGCAGAAGTTTCTCCTACGAGCAGTACTTC.